The 13 T cell receptor beta chains below were found in one sample sequenced in a study of cytomegalovirus exposure and HLA in healthy donors. The PCR contained 60 Vbeta and 13 Jbeta primers. The assay was immunoSEQ multiplex PCR, and TCRdb's table has in-frame clones only and misses some. The data contain 120,000 to 150,000 clones, around three quarters of them singletons. Sequenced input: PBMCs. All receptors come from a man aged 40-50 years in good health and CMV-seronegative.

This rearrangement joins TRBV10-3 to TRBJ2-7; 11 nucleotides line up with TRBD2. V dropped 6 bases and J dropped 3; count of bases not matched to a gene: 1. Per germline, CDR1 ENHRY and CDR2 SYGVKD. This CDR3 has 13 residues. CDR3: CAIRGTSGYEQYF. Here the CDR3 DNA reads TGTGCCATCAGGGGGACTAGCGGCTACGAGCAGTACTTC.

V usage is TRBV19 and J usage is TRBJ1-5; 7 bases align to TRBD1. The CDR3 runs 16 residues. V was pared by 3 bases and J by 4 bases, with 9 bases of the junction left unmatched. Germline V lookup: CDR1 LNHDA, CDR2 SQIVND (reference sequence). CDR3: CASSISGDRVNQPQHF. The CDR3 nucleotides are TGTGCCAGTAGTATTTCTGGCGACAGGGTGAATCAGCCCCAGCATTTT.

The genes are TRBV4-1 and TRBJ2-7, with 11 bases aligning to TRBD2. There are 16 residues in the CDR3. Germline CDR1 and CDR2: MGHRA and YSYEKL. V gave up 2 bases and J gave up 4 bases; unmatched junction bases: 7. The CDR3, as DNA: TGCGCCAGCAGCCAACCGACTAGCGGGAAACGTTACGAGCAGTACTTC. It is translated as CASSQPTSGKRYEQYF.

The genes are TRBV5-1 and TRBJ2-7, with a possible D match to TRBD2 (5 bases). The CDR3 is made up of 14 amino acids. V lost 4 bases to trimming and J lost 2 bases, with 13 bases between them. CDR1 SGHRS and CDR2 YFSETQ come from the germline V gene. CDR3 DNA: TGCGCCAGCAGCCCGGGAACCGGTCCCTACGAGCAGTACTTC. Translation: CASSPGTGPYEQYF.

V and J are TRBV7-3 and TRBJ2-3, with 9 bases fitting TRBD2. V lost 5 bases to trimming and J lost 4 bases; unmatched junction nucleotides: 16. The germline V gene has CDR1 SGHTA and CDR2 FQGTGA. The CDR3 runs 18 residues. CDR3 residues: CASSPYGFGGGAADTQYF. The CDR3 DNA reads as TGTGCCAGCAGCCCCTATGGGTTTGGCGGGGGGGCCGCAGATACGCAGTATTTT.

This clone was seen a handful of times. The chain joins TRBV4-2 to TRBJ2-2; 8 bases are a match to TRBD2. V lost 7 bases, J lost 3 bases, and 4 bases stayed unmatched. CDR1 and CDR2 from the germline V gene are LGHNA and YNFKEQ. The CDR3 has 14 residues. CDR3 nucleotide sequence: TGTGCCAGCACCGGCGGGGGGTACACCGGGGAGCTGTTTTTT. The encoded protein is CASTGGGYTGELFF.

The rearrangement uses TRBV2 and TRBJ1-4; TRBD1 matches 7 bases. V shed 0 bases and J 10 bases; nucleotides not matched to a gene: 8. Per germline, CDR1 SNHLY and CDR2 FYNNEI. CDR3 length equals 15 residues. The CDR3 loop is CASSEAMRTGGKLFF. The CDR3 coding sequence is TGTGCCAGCAGTGAAGCGATGCGGACAGGTGGAAAACTGTTTTTT. Full variable domain (rest looked up from reference TRBV2 and TRBJ1-4): EPEVTQTPSHQVTQMGQEVILRCVPISNHLYFYWYRQILGQKVEFLVSFYNNEISEKSEIFDDQFSVERPDGSNFTLKIRSTKLEDSAMYFCASSEAMRTGGKLFFGSGTQLSVL.

V is TRBV5-1 and J is TRBJ2-2; unclear D gene. The germline CDR1 and CDR2 sequences are SGHRS and YFSETQ. Trimming left V 3 bases short and J 0 bases short, with 6 bases between. The CDR3 sequence is 14 residues long. The CDR3 DNA reads TGCGCCAGCAGCTACGAGGCGAACACCGGGGAGCTGTTTTTT. It specifies CASSYEANTGELFF.

In this sample, this clone turned up a few times. CDR3: CASSLASSVAYEQYF. CDR3 DNA: TGTGCCAGCAGCTTAGCCAGTAGCGTGGCCTACGAGCAGTACTTC. This chain joins TRBV7-2 and TRBJ2-7; a weak D match, TRBD2 (5 bases). From germline, CDR1 is SGHTA and CDR2 FQGNSA. The CDR3 is 15 amino acids. V was trimmed by 0 bases and J by 2 bases, leaving 11 bases between them.

The chain employs TRBV10-3 and TRBJ1-1; tentatively, D is TRBD1 (5 bases). Germline CDR1 is ENHRY and CDR2 is SYGVKD. This CDR3 has 17 residues. The germline V and J ends were trimmed by 4 bases and 0 bases, with 18 bases remaining between them. This CDR3 is CAISGRGRGEMNTEAFF. The DNA of the CDR3 is TGTGCCATCAGTGGTCGGGGGAGGGGCGAAATGAACACTGAAGCTTTCTTT.

Only a few counts were recorded for this clone. The chain has TRBV6-5 and TRBJ1-5, with 8 bases fitting TRBD1. Germline CDR1 is MNHEY and CDR2 is SVGAGI. The J segment lost 4 bases and the V segment lost 5 bases, leaving 7 bases of the junction unmatched. The CDR3 has 15 amino acids. CDR3 DNA sequence: TGTGCCAGCAGTCCGACAGGGGTCCTAAATCAGCCCCAGCATTTT. The encoded protein is CASSPTGVLNQPQHF.

The chain recombines TRBV9 with TRBJ1-2; D remains ambiguous. The germline gives CDR1 SGDLS, CDR2 YYNGEE. The CDR3 length is 15 residues. The V and J ends lost 2 bases and 5 bases respectively, with 16 bases between them. CDR3 in amino acids: CASSVSSQSGYGYTF. The CDR3 DNA sequence: TGTGCCAGCAGCGTGTCATCCCAGTCGGGGTATGGCTACACCTTC.

The genes are TRBV2 and TRBJ1-5, with 7 bases identical to TRBD1. This CDR3 has 14 amino acids. Germline CDR1 and CDR2: SNHLY and FYNNEI. V lost 8 bases and J lost 2; bases outside the gene matches: 6. Written as DNA, the CDR3 is TGTGCCAGCGGAGGGACAGAACGCAATCAGCCCCAGCATTTT. Amino acid sequence: CASGGTERNQPQHF.